This paragraph covers one T cell receptor beta chain sequence. Specified treatment: preoperative locoregional IRX-2 cytokine immunotherapy. Samples came from a phase Ib trial of preoperative locoregional IRX-2 cytokine immunotherapy. Repertoires were generated with immunoSEQ multiplex PCR, while TCRdb's copy carries only in-frame clones and drops some. The table lists about 28,000 clones, roughly four fifths of them singletons. V lost 6 bases, J lost 10 bases, and 15 bases lay in between. Germline V gene data show CDR1 as MNHGY and CDR2 as SAAAGT. The CDR3 covers 12 residues. These data originate in a study of preoperative IRX-2 immunotherapy in early breast cancer.

The sample was gathered from a patient treated with IRX-2 immunotherapy. This receptor was taken from a human donor with breast cancer. This chain uses TRBV6-8 with TRBJ1-2; no clear D gene. DNA of the CDR3: TGTGCCAGCAGCCGACAAGGACGAGACTACACCTTC. Translated: CASSRQGRDYTF.